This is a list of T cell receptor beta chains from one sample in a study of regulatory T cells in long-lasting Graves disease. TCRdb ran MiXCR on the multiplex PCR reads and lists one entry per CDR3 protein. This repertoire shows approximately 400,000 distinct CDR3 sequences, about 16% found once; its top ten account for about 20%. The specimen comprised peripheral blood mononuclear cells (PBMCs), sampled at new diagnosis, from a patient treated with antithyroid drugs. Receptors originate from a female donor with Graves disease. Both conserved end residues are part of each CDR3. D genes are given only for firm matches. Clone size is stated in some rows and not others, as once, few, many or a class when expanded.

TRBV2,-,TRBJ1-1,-,CASRQETGLHTEAFF,TGTGCCAGCAGGCAGGAGACGGGGCTTCACACTGAAGCTTTCTTT
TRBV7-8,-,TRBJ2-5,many,CASSWGIQETQYF,TGTGCCAGCAGCTGGGGAATTCAGGAGACCCAGTACTTC
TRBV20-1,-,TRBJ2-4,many,CSAGPPLAKNIQYF,TGCAGTGCTGGTCCCCCTTTAGCCAAAAACATTCAGTACTTC
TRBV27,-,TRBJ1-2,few,CASSPEQGMDYGYTF,TGTGCCAGCAGTCCGGAGCAGGGCATGGACTATGGCTACACCTTC
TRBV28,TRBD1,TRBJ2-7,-,CASSPGTGVEQYF,TGTGCCAGCAGTCCCGGGACAGGGGTCGAGCAGTACTTC
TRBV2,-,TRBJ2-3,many,CASRARGNTDTQYF,TGTGCCAGCAGAGCCAGGGGAAACACAGATACGCAGTATTTT
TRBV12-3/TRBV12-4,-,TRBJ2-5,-,CASRPGGMVETQYF,TGTGCCAGCAGGCCCGGAGGAATGGTAGAGACCCAGTACTTC
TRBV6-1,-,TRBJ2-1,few,CASSERISRVYNEQFF,TGTGCCAGCAGTGAACGGATTAGTCGAGTCTACAATGAGCAGTTCTTC
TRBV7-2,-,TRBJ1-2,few,CASSPLYGYTF,TGTGCCAGCAGCCCCCTCTATGGCTACACCTTC
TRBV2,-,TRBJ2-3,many,CASSESGFDTDTQYF,TGTGCCAGCAGTGAATCTGGGTTTGACACAGATACGCAGTATTTT
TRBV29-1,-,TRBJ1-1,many,CSVTGLNTEAFF,TGCAGCGTTACGGGTTTGAACACTGAAGCTTTCTTT
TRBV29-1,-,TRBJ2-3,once,CSLVGNPDTQYF,TGCAGCCTAGTCGGGAACCCAGATACGCAGTATTTT
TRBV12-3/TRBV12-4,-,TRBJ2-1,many,CASSLARARYSYNEQFF,TGTGCCAGCAGTTTAGCGCGAGCGCGGTACTCCTACAATGAGCAGTTCTTC
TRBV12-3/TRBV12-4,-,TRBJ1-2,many,CASSLGTGYTF,TGTGCCAGCAGTTTAGGTACCGGCTACACCTTC
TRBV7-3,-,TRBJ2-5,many,CASSLTAPGTLLEETQYF,TGTGCCAGCAGCTTAACGGCCCCCGGGACTCTCCTAGAAGAGACCCAGTACTTC
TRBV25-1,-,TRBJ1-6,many,CASSERIGEGSPLHF,TGTGCCAGCAGTGAAAGGATAGGGGAGGGTTCACCCCTCCACTTT
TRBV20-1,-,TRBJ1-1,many,CSARPRRIITEAFF,TGCAGTGCTAGACCCCGACGAATTATAACTGAAGCTTTCTTT
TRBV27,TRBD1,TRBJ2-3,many,CASSGPDRYTQYF,TGTGCCAGCAGCGGACCGGACAGGTATACGCAGTATTTT
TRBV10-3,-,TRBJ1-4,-,CAISDRRGSTNEKLFF,TGTGCCATCAGTGACCGCAGGGGCTCAACTAATGAAAAACTGTTTTTT
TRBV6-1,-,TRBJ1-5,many,CASRLPKQGGSNQPQHF,TGTGCCAGCAGGCTACCAAAACAGGGCGGCAGCAATCAGCCCCAGCATTTT
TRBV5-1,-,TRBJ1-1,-,CASSLVGTETFF,TGCGCCAGCAGCTTGGTAGGGACTGAAACTTTCTTT
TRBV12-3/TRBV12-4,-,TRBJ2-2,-,CASSLRAHGELFF,TGTGCCAGCAGCCTCAGGGCCCACGGGGAGCTGTTTTTT
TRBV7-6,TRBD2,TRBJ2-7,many,CASSDGGTSGPHGYEQYF,TGTGCCAGCAGCGACGGGGGGACTAGCGGGCCCCACGGCTACGAGCAGTACTTC
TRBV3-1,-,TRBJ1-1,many,CASSHYTNTEAFF,TGTGCCAGCAGCCACTACACGAACACTGAAGCTTTCTTT
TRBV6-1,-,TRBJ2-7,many,CAADRTLYEQYF,TGTGCCGCGGATAGGACACTCTACGAGCAGTACTTC
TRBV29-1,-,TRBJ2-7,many,CSVAVHLRQPYEQYF,TGCAGCGTTGCCGTACACCTCAGACAGCCCTACGAGCAGTACTTC